This TCR beta chain comes out of a study of cytomegalovirus exposure and HLA in healthy donors. A note on this clone: Its antigen remains unidentified.

The PCR had 60 Vbeta and 13 Jbeta primers. Sequenced by immunoSEQ multiplex PCR; TCRdb stores in-frame clones only, minus some. Of tens of thousands of clones in the sample, roughly 60% were seen once. Healthy bone marrow donors supplied every sample. The V and J ends lost 4 bases and 7 bases respectively, with 13 bases between them. Germline values: CDR1 MGHDK, CDR2 SYGVNS. This CDR3 comprises 14 residues. Findings and caveats of the study: With later analysis, a missense DCLRE1C variant became linked to TCR beta V- and J-gene trimming. Per a later analysis, roughly 17,000 TCR beta sequences showed association with HLA alleles at 0.05 false discovery rate. Sequencing depth roughly uniform across donors was assumed in presence/absence analyses.

Sequenced: PBMCs. The receptor was isolated from a woman aged 45-65 years in good health and CMV-seropositive. V is TRBV25-1 and J is TRBJ2-2, with D perhaps matching TRBD2 (6 bases). The CDR3 here is CASSGQLRGGELFF. The CDR3 coding sequence is TGTGCCAGCAGTGGTCAATTGCGGGGCGGGGAGCTGTTTTTT.